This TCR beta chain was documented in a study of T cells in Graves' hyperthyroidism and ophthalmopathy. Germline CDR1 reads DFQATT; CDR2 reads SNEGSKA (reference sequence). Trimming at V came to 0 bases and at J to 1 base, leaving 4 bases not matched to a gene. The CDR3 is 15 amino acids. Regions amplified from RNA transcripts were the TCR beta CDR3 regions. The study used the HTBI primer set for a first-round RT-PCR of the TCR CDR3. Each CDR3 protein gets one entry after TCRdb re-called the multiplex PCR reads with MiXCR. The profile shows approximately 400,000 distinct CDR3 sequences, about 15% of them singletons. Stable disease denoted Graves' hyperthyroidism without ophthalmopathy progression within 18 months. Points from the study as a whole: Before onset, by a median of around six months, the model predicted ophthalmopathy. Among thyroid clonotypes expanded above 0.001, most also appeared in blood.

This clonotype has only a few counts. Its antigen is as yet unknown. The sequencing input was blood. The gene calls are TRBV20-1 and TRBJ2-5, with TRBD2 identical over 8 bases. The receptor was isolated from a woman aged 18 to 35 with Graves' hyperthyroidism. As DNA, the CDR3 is TGCAGTGCTAGAGATGCACTAGCGGCCCAAGAGACCCAGTACTTC. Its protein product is CSARDALAAQETQYF.